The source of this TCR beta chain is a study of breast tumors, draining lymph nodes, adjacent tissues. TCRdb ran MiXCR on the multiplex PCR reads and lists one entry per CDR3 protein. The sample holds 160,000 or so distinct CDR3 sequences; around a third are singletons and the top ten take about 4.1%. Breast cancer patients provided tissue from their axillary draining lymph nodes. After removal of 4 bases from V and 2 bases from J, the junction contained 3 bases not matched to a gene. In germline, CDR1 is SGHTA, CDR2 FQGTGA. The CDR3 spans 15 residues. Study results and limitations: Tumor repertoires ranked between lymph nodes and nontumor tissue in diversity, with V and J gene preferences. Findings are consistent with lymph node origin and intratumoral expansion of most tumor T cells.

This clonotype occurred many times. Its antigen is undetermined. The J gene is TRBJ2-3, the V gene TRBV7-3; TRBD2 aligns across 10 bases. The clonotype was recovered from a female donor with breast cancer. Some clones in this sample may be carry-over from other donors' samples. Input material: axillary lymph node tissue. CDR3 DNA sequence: TGTGCCAGCAGCTCGAGCGGGGGGGCCACAGATACGCAGTATTTT. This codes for CASSSSGGATDTQYF.